Below, 6 T cell receptor beta chains from the same sample are listed, as sequenced in a study of vaccination and CD4 T cells after COVID-19. Treatment here: approximately nine-day PBMC culture with coronavirus spike peptide pools or control peptides (ViraFEST assay). The Oncomine TCR Beta short-read assay generated sequence data from the DNA of cultured CD4+ T cells. One entry per CDR3 protein, called by TCRdb with MiXCR from the PCR reads. The top ten clones hold roughly 15% of a sample with more than 13,000 distinct CDR3 sequences, nearly 75% of them seen once. Their cognate antigens are unknown. The sequencing input was CD4+ T cells from blood, cultured in vitro. The receptors were sampled from a human donor who had recovered from COVID-19.

This clonotype was counted a single time. This chain links TRBV10-2 with TRBJ1-1; D possibly corresponds to TRBD1 (5 bases). Germline CDR1 WSHSY, CDR2 SAAADI. Trimming took off 5 bases at V and 11 bases at J, with 15 bases between the two ends. This CDR3 contains 12 residues. DNA for the CDR3: TGCGCCAGCAGTTGGCCCAGGGACGGGGCTTTCTTT. This gives the protein CASSWPRDGAFF.

The rearrangement joins TRBV12-3 or TRBV12-4 to TRBJ1-3; D unclear. The CDR3 is 14 amino acids. V was pared by 4 bases and J by 0 bases, with 7 bases between. DNA for the CDR3: TGTGCCAGCAGTTCAGGTAGCTCTGGAAACACCATATATTTT. Translating gives CASSSGSSGNTIYF.

The chain employs TRBV6-2 or TRBV6-3 and TRBJ1-5, with D maybe TRBD1 (6 bases). Germline V gives CDR1 MNHEY, CDR2 SVGEGT. There are 15 residues in the CDR3. V lost 0 bases and J lost 3, with 9 bases in between. In nucleotides, the CDR3 is TGTGCCAGCAGTTACTCATGGGACACCAATCAGCCCCAGCATTTT. Translated, it gives CASSYSWDTNQPQHF.

V and J are TRBV24-1 and TRBJ1-5, with unresolved D. The CDR3 sequence is 14 residues long. Germline values: CDR1 KGHDR, CDR2 SFDVKD. V dropped 5 bases and J dropped 9 bases, with 16 bases sitting between them. CDR3 residues: CATSAPGSRGPQHF. In nucleotides, the CDR3 is TGTGCCACCAGTGCGCCGGGCTCACGGGGGCCCCAGCATTTT.

The rearrangement joins TRBV28 to TRBJ1-1, with 9 bases fitting TRBD1. The V segment lost 6 bases and the J segment 11 bases; nucleotides outside the gene matches: 13. Germline V lookup: CDR1 MDHEN, CDR2 SYDVKM. This CDR3 spans 14 amino acids. CDR3 protein: CASRVPGQGRRAFF. CDR3 coding DNA: TGTGCCAGCAGAGTCCCGGGACAGGGACGGCGGGCTTTCTTT.

This chain links TRBV5-1 with TRBJ2-7; 11 nucleotides match TRBD1. Germline CDR1 is SGHRS and CDR2 is YFSETQ. CDR3 length: 14 amino acids. Germline trimming cut 4 bases from V and 4 bases from J; bases unmatched to any gene: 4. The chain's CDR3 is CASSAGTGGYEQYF. The DNA for the CDR3 is TGCGCCAGCAGCGCGGGGACAGGGGGATACGAGCAGTACTTC.